This T cell receptor (beta chain) was retrieved from a study of cytomegalovirus exposure and HLA in healthy donors. Points from the study as a whole: It was about 180 TCR beta chains that were listed as cytomegalovirus-associated. In vitro assays verified that three CMV-associated chains recognized CMV antigens specifically. Per published accounts, TCR beta sequences correctly predicted the HLA-A and HLA-B alleles of most subjects.

Trimming cost V 8 bases and J 2 bases, with 10 bases left between them. The length of the CDR3 is 13 residues. The germline V gene encodes CDR1 SEHNR and CDR2 FQNEAQ (reference sequence). It was with 60 Vbeta and 13 Jbeta primers that the PCR ran. Libraries were prepared by immunoSEQ multiplex PCR; TCRdb keeps only in-frame clonotypes and omits some of them. The sample includes about 200,000 clones, 65% to 85% seen only once; the top ten take 2.9%. In the case of this clone: What it binds is unknown.

The sequence was obtained from a man aged 30 to 39 in good health and CMV-seronegative. The sequencing input was PBMCs. The J gene is TRBJ1-3, the V gene TRBV7-9; a weak D match, TRBD1 (5 bases). The CDR3 protein is CASGAGAGNTIYF. In DNA, the CDR3 is TGTGCCAGCGGAGCGGGGGCTGGAAACACCATATATTTT.